The T cell receptor beta chain described here comes from a study of T-cell reconstitution after alpha-beta-depleted transplantation in children. A TCRbeta library incorporating unique molecular identifiers was prepared. TCRdb called the PCR reads again in MiXCR, with one record for every CDR3 protein. The data contain roughly 500,000 distinct CDR3 sequences, 32% of them singletons. This clonotype appeared a few times. The CDR3 spans 14 residues. The V gene lost 8 bases and the J gene lost 10 bases, with 18 bases spanning the gap. This clonotype was sampled from a human donor who donated a stem cell graft to a child with aplastic anemia. The rearrangement links TRBV12-3 or TRBV12-4 to TRBJ1-6, with D perhaps matching TRBD1 (5 bases). Sequenced here: PBMCs from the stem cell graft donor, sampled from the stem cell graft. The CDR3 spells CASRTGTGRSPLHF. Written as DNA, the CDR3 is TGTGCCAGCCGGACCGGGACGGGAAGATCACCCCTCCACTTT.